Sequencing of this T cell receptor beta chain was carried out in a study of metastatic and nonmetastatic thyroid tumors. Study details: A comparison of repertoires was made across blood and tumor or nodule tissue from malignant and benign thyroid patients.

Study results and caveats: Patients with malignant thyroid tumors reportedly had significantly higher TCR beta diversity than those with benign nodules, in blood and tumor.

The CDR3 runs 14 residues. Trimming removed 7 bases from V and 4 bases from J, with 16 bases in between. Germline V gives CDR1 WSHSY, CDR2 SAAADI. In the original analysis: To classify distant metastasis in papillary thyroid cancer, a model was built from CDR3 differences across clinicopathological groups. TCRdb redid the clone calls on the PCR reads using MiXCR. TCRdb's processing, not the study's, gives the V and J calls here. The sample holds 15,000 to 20,000 clones, under 30% seen once. Prior to thyroid surgery, none of the patients had received any treatment. This clone was seen a few times. Its cognate antigen is unknown.

This sequence was found in a female donor with papillary thyroid cancer or a benign thyroid nodule (not recorded which). Some clones in this sample may be carry-over from other donors' samples. The source material was tumor tissue. The J gene is TRBJ1-2, the V gene TRBV10-2; possibly TRBD1 for D (5 bases). The CDR3 bases are TGCGCCAGCACCCCGGACATCTTAGGCTATGGCTACACCTTC. Its translation is CASTPDILGYGYTF.